This T cell receptor beta chain was obtained from a study of identical twins. This clonotype was counted many times. Its antigen is not known. The CDR3 runs to 17 residues. The germline V and J ends were trimmed by 0 bases and 3 bases, with 18 bases remaining between them. Germline values: CDR1 DFQATT, CDR2 SNEGSKA (reference sequence). TCRdb redid the calling of the 5' RACE reads with MiXCR, one entry per CDR3 protein. The table has 140,000 to 150,000 distinct CDR3 sequences, around 3.5% seen once. The study, taken as a whole, reports: Memory repertoires showed no such pattern, whereas abundant cord blood beta clonotypes carried fewer insertions.

Healthy Caucasians supplied all donations. This clonotype was obtained from a man younger than 35 in good health. Sequenced input: memory T cells sorted from blood. The chain carries TRBV20-1 and TRBJ1-5; D gene ambiguous. The CDR3 region is CSARDSGRAGNNQPQHF. The CDR3 nucleotides are TGCAGTGCTAGAGATTCCGGGAGAGCAGGTAACAATCAGCCCCAGCATTTT.